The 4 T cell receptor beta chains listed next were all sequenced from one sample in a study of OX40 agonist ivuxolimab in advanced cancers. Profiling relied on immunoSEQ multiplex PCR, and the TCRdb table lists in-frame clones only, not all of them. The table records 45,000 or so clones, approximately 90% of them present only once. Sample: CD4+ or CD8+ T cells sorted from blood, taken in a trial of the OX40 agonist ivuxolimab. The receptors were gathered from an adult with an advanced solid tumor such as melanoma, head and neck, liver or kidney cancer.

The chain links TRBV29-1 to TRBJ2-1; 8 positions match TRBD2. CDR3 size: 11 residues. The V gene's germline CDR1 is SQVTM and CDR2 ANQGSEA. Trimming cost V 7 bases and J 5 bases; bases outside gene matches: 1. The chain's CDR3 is CSAGLDNEQFF. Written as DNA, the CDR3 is TGCAGCGCGGGACTAGACAATGAGCAGTTCTTC.

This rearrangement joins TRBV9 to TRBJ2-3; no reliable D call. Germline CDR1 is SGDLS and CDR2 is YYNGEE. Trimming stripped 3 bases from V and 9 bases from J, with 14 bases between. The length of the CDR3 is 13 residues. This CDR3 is CASSEDFEDTQYF. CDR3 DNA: TGTGCCAGCAGCGAAGACTTCGAGGACACGCAGTATTTT.

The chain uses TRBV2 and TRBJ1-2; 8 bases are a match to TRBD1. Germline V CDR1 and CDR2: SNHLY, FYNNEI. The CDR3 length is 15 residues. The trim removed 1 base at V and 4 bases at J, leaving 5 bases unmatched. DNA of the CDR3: TGTGCCAGCAGTGAAGGGACAGGGTCGATCTATGGCTACACCTTC. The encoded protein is CASSEGTGSIYGYTF.

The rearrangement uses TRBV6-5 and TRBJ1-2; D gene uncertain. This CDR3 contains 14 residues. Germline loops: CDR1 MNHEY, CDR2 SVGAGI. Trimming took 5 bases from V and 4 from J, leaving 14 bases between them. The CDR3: CASSESGPRYGYTF. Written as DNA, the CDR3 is TGTGCCAGCAGTGAATCTGGGCCTCGCTATGGCTACACCTTC.